This T cell receptor beta chain appears in the sequencing data of a study of technical replicates of blood from a few donors. CDR1 SGHRS and CDR2 YFSETQ come from the germline V gene. The CDR3 spans 16 residues. Trimming shortened V by 0 bases and J by 3 bases, and 16 bases separated the two germline ends. Measured with immunoSEQ multiplex PCR; TCRdb has only the in-frame clones, and not every one. This sample has tens of thousands of clones; about 90% occur once, and the top ten carry about 0.27%. The chain recombines TRBV5-1 with TRBJ2-7; no reliable D call. This TCR was sampled from a human donor in good health. Material: T cells isolated from PBMCs. The CDR3 here is CASSLALVTRNYEQYF. The CDR3 DNA reads as TGCGCCAGCAGCTTGGCTCTGGTGACTCGGAACTACGAGCAGTACTTC.